The clone carrying this T cell receptor (beta chain) was seen ten or more times. Its antigen is unidentified. Using RNA transcripts as the source, TCR beta CDR3 regions were amplified. With the HTBI primer set, the TCR CDR3 went through a first round of RT-PCR. TCRdb analysed the multiplex PCR reads with MiXCR anew, one entry per CDR3 protein. The data contain about 350,000 distinct CDR3 sequences, about 15% of them singletons. This sample was included in a study of T cells in Graves' hyperthyroidism and ophthalmopathy. The CDR3 extends over 15 amino acids. The germline V gene has CDR1 MDHEN and CDR2 SYDVKM. The V gene end was trimmed by 5 bases and the J gene end by 4 bases; junction bases not matched to a gene: 5. Patients showing uncontrolled infection, other autoimmune disease, pregnancy or lactation were ineligible. General study findings and limits: Blood also held most thyroid clonotypes expanded beyond 0.001.

The sequencing input was blood. The V call is TRBV28, the J call TRBJ2-2; 9 bases map to TRBD1. The sequence was obtained from a woman in her twenties or thirties with Graves' hyperthyroidism. DNA for the CDR3: TGTGCCAGCAGTGTGGGACAGGGAGGCACCGGGGAGCTGTTTTTT. Amino acid sequence: CASSVGQGGTGELFF. Filled out from reference TRBV28 and TRBJ2-2, the complete variable domain reads DVKVTQSSRYLVKRTGEKVFLECVQDMDHENMFWYRQDPGLGLRLIYFSYDVKMKEKGDIPEGYSVSREKKERFSLILESASTNQTSMYLCASSVGQGGTGELFFGEGSRLTVL.